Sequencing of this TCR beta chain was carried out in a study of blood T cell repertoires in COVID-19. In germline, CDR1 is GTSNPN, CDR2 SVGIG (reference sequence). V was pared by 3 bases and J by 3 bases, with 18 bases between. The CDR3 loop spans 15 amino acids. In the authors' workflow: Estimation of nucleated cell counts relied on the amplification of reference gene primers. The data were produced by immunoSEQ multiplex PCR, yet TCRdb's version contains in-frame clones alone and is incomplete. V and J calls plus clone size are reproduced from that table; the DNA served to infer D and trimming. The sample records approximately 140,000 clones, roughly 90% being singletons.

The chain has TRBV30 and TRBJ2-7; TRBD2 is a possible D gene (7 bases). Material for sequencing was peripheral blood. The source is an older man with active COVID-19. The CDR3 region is CAWSKGGGFNYEQYF. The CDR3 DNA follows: TGTGCCTGGAGCAAGGGAGGGGGGTTTAACTACGAGCAGTACTTC.